Listed here are 13 T cell receptor beta chains from one sample, sequenced in a study of OX40 agonist ivuxolimab in advanced cancers. The method was immunoSEQ multiplex PCR; TCRdb's version includes in-frame clones alone and lacks a portion of them. The sample lists some 99,000 clones, approximately 95% seen once, with 0.18% in the top ten. The starting material was CD4+ or CD8+ T cells sorted from blood, obtained in a trial of the OX40 agonist ivuxolimab. These receptors all come from an adult with an advanced solid tumor such as melanoma, head and neck, liver or kidney cancer.

This sequence joins TRBV5-4 and TRBJ1-1; D is ambiguous. Germline CDR1 reads SGHNT; CDR2 reads YYREEE (reference sequence). Trimming took 0 bases from V and 1 from J, leaving 10 bases between them. The CDR3 is 15 amino acids. DNA for the CDR3: TGTGCCAGCAGCTTGGTTAGTGTGGGGAACACTGAAGCTTTCTTT. This gives the protein CASSLVSVGNTEAFF.

The rearrangement links TRBV10-3 to TRBJ1-1; tentative D call: TRBD1 (6 bases). CDR1 and CDR2 (germline): ENHRY, SYGVKD. V shed 5 bases and J shed 6 bases, with 10 bases lying between them. The CDR3 covers 12 residues. The DNA of the CDR3 is TGTGCCATCAGTACAGGGTCCCCTGAAGCTTTCTTT. Protein sequence: CAISTGSPEAFF.

CDR3: CASSQTSGDGYTF. DNA of the CDR3: TGCGCCAGCAGTCAAACGTCAGGGGATGGCTACACCTTC. J is TRBJ1-2 and V is TRBV4-3; maybe TRBD1 (6 bases). The ends were cut back, 6 bases at V and 6 bases at J, with 14 bases in the middle. The CDR3 runs to 13 residues. Germline assignment: CDR1 LGHNA and CDR2 YSLEER.

The chain couples TRBV4-2 to TRBJ2-5; 8 bases agree with TRBD1. Per germline, CDR1 LGHNA and CDR2 YNFKEQ. With 4 bases clipped from V and 4 bases from J, the junction kept 11 bases outside the gene matches. The CDR3 has 16 residues. This chain's CDR3 is CASSPQKQGGGETQYF. CDR3 coding DNA: TGTGCCAGCAGCCCACAGAAACAGGGGGGTGGAGAGACCCAGTACTTC.

In this sample, this clone turned up a few times. The chain couples TRBV20-1 to TRBJ1-2, with D possibly being TRBD1 (5 bases). V lost 5 bases and J 6 bases, leaving 10 bases between the germline ends. This CDR3 region has 11 residues. The germline gives CDR1 DFQATT, CDR2 SNEGSKA (reference sequence). The CDR3 DNA reads as TGCAGTGCTGGCACCAGGGATGGCTACACCTTC. Amino acid sequence: CSAGTRDGYTF.

This chain links TRBV6-5 with TRBJ1-1; no clear D gene. Germline CDR1 and CDR2: MNHEY and SVGAGI. The length of the CDR3 is 12 residues. V lost 6 bases to trimming and J lost 1 base, with 6 bases between them. The CDR3 here is CASREKNTEAFF. CDR3 DNA sequence: TGTGCCAGCAGAGAGAAGAACACTGAAGCTTTCTTT.

This clone was picked up one time. J is TRBJ2-1 and V is TRBV2; a weak D match, TRBD2 (6 bases). The CDR3 runs to 14 residues. Trimming took off 6 bases at V and 1 base at J, with 10 bases between the two ends. The germline gives CDR1 SNHLY, CDR2 FYNNEI. The CDR3 coding sequence is TGTGCCAGCAGGCGGGACTTTTCCTACAATGAGCAGTTCTTC. Its protein product is CASRRDFSYNEQFF. The variable domain in full, with the rest retrieved from reference TRBV2 and TRBJ2-1, is EPEVTQTPSHQVTQMGQEVILRCVPISNHLYFYWYRQILGQKVEFLVSFYNNEISEKSEIFDDQFSVERPDGSNFTLKIRSTKLEDSAMYFCASRRDFSYNEQFFGPGTRLTVL.

J is TRBJ1-3 and V is TRBV9, with D possibly being TRBD1 (5 bases). Trimming took 2 bases from V and 2 from J, leaving 17 bases between them. Germline values: CDR1 SGDLS, CDR2 YYNGEE. This CDR3 has 17 amino acids. The CDR3 is CASSVSSQGGPGNTIYF. CDR3 bases: TGTGCCAGCAGCGTGTCCTCTCAGGGAGGCCCTGGAAACACCATATATTTT. The complete variable domain, with remaining parts taken from reference TRBV9 and TRBJ1-3, reads DSGVTQTPKHLITATGQRVTLRCSPRSGDLSVYWYQQSLDQGLQFLIQYYNGEERAKGNILERFSAQQFPDLHSELNLSSLELGDSALYFCASSVSSQGGPGNTIYFGEGSWLTVV.

The CDR3 sequence is CASSPPGGNYGYTF. CDR3 nucleotide sequence: TGTGCCAGCTCACCACCTGGGGGTAACTATGGCTACACCTTC. The chain recombines TRBV18 with TRBJ1-2; possible D gene TRBD1, 5 bases. Trimming left V 0 bases short and J 1 base short, with 6 bases between. The CDR3 has 14 amino acids. The germline V gene has CDR1 KGHSH and CDR2 LQKENI.

V gene TRBV6-5 combines with J gene TRBJ1-1; maybe TRBD1 (6 bases). Per the germline V gene, CDR1 is MNHEY and CDR2 is SVGAGI. V was shortened by 6 bases and J by 3 bases, with 14 bases between the two germline ends. The CDR3 sequence is 14 residues long. CDR3 region: CASRARGLDTEAFF. The CDR3 DNA reads as TGTGCCAGCAGGGCCCGGGGGCTCGACACTGAAGCTTTCTTT.

In this sample, this clone turned up a few times. The chain has TRBV6-5 and TRBJ1-2; 7 bases match TRBD1. Losses at the gene ends were 4 bases for V and 2 bases for J; bases not matched to a gene: 1. Germline V gives CDR1 MNHEY, CDR2 SVGAGI. The CDR3 runs 13 residues. Written as DNA, the CDR3 is TGTGCCAGCAGTTTCAGGGGGAACTATGGCTACACCTTC. Amino acid sequence: CASSFRGNYGYTF.

This rearrangement joins TRBV7-3 to TRBJ1-2; 10 bases fit TRBD1. In germline, CDR1 is SGHTA, CDR2 FQGTGA. The CDR3 covers 13 residues. V trimming: 5 bases; J trimming: 11 bases; junction bases outside the gene matches: 8. The CDR3 DNA follows: TGTGCCAGCAGCCAGGGACAGGGGATAAGGTACACCTTC. Translated, it gives CASSQGQGIRYTF.

This clone showed up just once. The chain has TRBV7-2 and TRBJ2-5; D might be TRBD2 (5 bases). Trimming took 4 bases from V and 7 from J, leaving 19 bases between them. CDR3 length: 15 residues. Germline V lookup: CDR1 SGHTA, CDR2 FQGNSA. The CDR3 DNA follows: TGTGCCAGCAGCTCGGGGTGGATAGCCTGGGGGACCCAGTACTTC. Residues: CASSSGWIAWGTQYF. Full variable domain (missing parts from reference TRBV7-2 and TRBJ2-5): GAGVSQSPSNKVTEKGKDVELRCDPISGHTALYWYRQSLGQGLEFLIYFQGNSAPDKSGLPSDRFSAERTGGSVSTLTIQRTQQEDSAVYLCASSSGWIAWGTQYFGPGTRLLVL.